This record looks at one TCR beta chain sequence and its context. This record belongs to a study of blood T cell repertoires in COVID-19. Study details: Whether acute or convalescent, the COVID-19 samples came from the United States, Italy and Spain.

Authors' methods: Nucleated cell number was recorded as an estimate derived from reference gene primer amplification. Clones were read by immunoSEQ multiplex PCR, and TCRdb kept only the in-frame ones, dropping some. From that table come the V and J calls and clone size; the DNA was used to work out D and trimming. The data show 200,000 to 250,000 clones, approximately 87% seen once. CDR1 is SNHLY, CDR2 FYNNEI, per germline. The V end was cut by 4 bases, the J end by 8 bases, with 18 bases between. This CDR3 is built from 15 residues. Sequenced: peripheral blood. The receptor's source is a man between 60 and 75 years old who had recovered from COVID-19. This chain uses TRBV2 with TRBJ2-1, with D possibly matching TRBD2 (6 bases). This chain's CDR3 is CASSVLTGAMDEQFF. Here the CDR3 DNA reads TGTGCCAGCAGTGTATTAACGGGAGCTATGGATGAGCAGTTCTTC.